The sequence of this T cell receptor (beta chain) was determined in a study of radiotherapy plus CTLA-4 blockade in lung cancer. The wider study: Objective responses emerged in under 20% of patients, and around 30% attained disease control. Findings of the study overall: Expansion of tumor-derived TCR clones was observed in blood after radiotherapy plus ipilimumab. Reports state that early shifts in blood T cell clones, with interferon-beta, best predicted response.

Concerning this clone itself: Its specificity is unknown.

TCRdb's copy holds only in-frame clones and misses some; the assay was immunoSEQ multiplex PCR. The sample has 40,000 to 55,000 clones, roughly 90% seen once. The CDR3 runs to 14 residues. V was pared by 5 bases and J by 2 bases, with 12 bases between. Germline lookup yields CDR1 SGHTA and CDR2 FQGNSA. Chemo-refractory metastatic non-small-cell lung cancer patients underwent focal radiation alongside CTLA-4 blockade with ipilimumab. The chain uses TRBV7-2 and TRBJ2-5; D is perhaps TRBD2 (5 bases). This sequence was found in a human donor with non-small cell lung cancer that progressed on radiotherapy plus ipilimumab. Some clones in this sample may be carry-over from other donors' samples. This material consisted of peripheral blood, taken from a patient treated with radiotherapy plus ipilimumab. CDR3 nucleotides: TGTGCCAGCAGCGCGTCCGGCGGGCAAGAGACCCAGTACTTC. This gives the protein CASSASGGQETQYF. Full variable domain (remainder filled in from reference TRBV7-2 and TRBJ2-5): GAGVSQSPSNKVTEKGKDVELRCDPISGHTALYWYRQSLGQGLEFLIYFQGNSAPDKSGLPSDRFSAERTGGSVSTLTIQRTQQEDSAVYLCASSASGGQETQYFGPGTRLLVL.